This entry describes one TCR beta chain. The sample originates from a study of blood T cell repertoires in COVID-19. Study overall: Sites across the United States, Italy and Spain contributed samples from acute and convalescent COVID-19. Nucleic acid was either cDNA or gDNA, and it came from T cells, B-cell-depleted T cells, or PBMCs.

The CDR3 consists of 16 residues. V dropped 7 bases and J dropped 0 bases, with 21 bases sitting between them. Per germline, CDR1 SQVTM and CDR2 ANQGSEA. Original methodology: Amplified reference gene primers provided the basis for estimating nucleated cell counts. Here immunoSEQ multiplex PCR was the method, and the copy in TCRdb shows in-frame clones only, minus some. From that table come the V and J calls and clone size; the DNA was used to work out D and trimming. The sample shows 55,000 to 85,000 clones, just over 90% of them seen only once. The genes are TRBV29-1 and TRBJ2-5; D is ambiguous. The sequence was collected from a young woman with acute or convalescent COVID-19. Sequencing input: peripheral blood. This CDR3 is CSAREAESWYQETQYF. DNA for the CDR3: TGCAGCGCCCGCGAGGCTGAATCCTGGTACCAAGAGACCCAGTACTTC. Based on the CDR3 plus reference TRBV29-1 and TRBJ2-5, the full variable domain is SAVISQKPSRDICQRGTSLTIQCQVDSQVTMMFWYRQQPGQSLTLIATANQGSEATYESGFVIDKFPISRPNLTFSTLTVSNMSPEDSSIYLCSAREAESWYQETQYFGPGTRLLVL.